What follows describes a single TCR beta chain. Its antigen is not identified. V shed 2 bases and J shed 0 bases, with 29 bases lying between them. The germline gives CDR1 MRHNA, CDR2 SNTAGT. The CDR3 is made up of 22 amino acids. PCR was performed using 60 Vbeta and 13 Jbeta primers. Assay used: immunoSEQ multiplex PCR; TCRdb lists only in-frame clones, some missing. In the table there are about 100,000 clones, about 75% of which are singletons. The record originates from a study of cytomegalovirus exposure and HLA in healthy donors. General observations from the study: Among TCR beta chains of equal frequency, HLA-associated ones were more clonally expanded in a later analysis.

This clonotype was obtained from a man between 35 and 55 years old in good health and CMV-seropositive. The sample taken for sequencing was PBMCs. The genes are TRBV6-4 and TRBJ2-1; D perhaps matches TRBD2 (7 bases). The CDR3 is CASSDLAARGKARRGSYNEQFF. As DNA, the CDR3 is TGTGCCAGCAGTGACCTAGCGGCTAGGGGGAAGGCCCGGCGGGGCTCCTACAATGAGCAGTTCTTC.